This T cell receptor (beta chain) was identified in a study of T cell repertoires in cytomegalovirus infection. TCRdb recomputed calls from the reads with MiXCR, one row per CDR3 protein. This table holds hundreds of thousands of distinct CDR3 sequences, more than 8% found once. CDR1 and CDR2 from the germline V gene are SGHTA and FQGNSA. The CDR3 consists of 13 residues. The V and J ends lost 5 bases and 2 bases respectively, with 9 bases between them. V and J are TRBV7-2 and TRBJ1-1, with unresolved D. The TCR was taken from a human donor in good health (CMV status not recorded). Some clones in this sample may be carry-over from other donors' samples. Sequences were obtained from PBMCs. The CDR3 reads CASSHEANTEAFF. As DNA, the CDR3 is TGTGCCAGCAGCCACGAGGCTAACACTGAAGCTTTCTTT.